This TCR beta chain appears in the sequencing data of a study of blood T cells in healthy people across ages (dated by TCRdb to the mid-2010s). In terms of the full investigation: In model experiments, template switching captured about one uniquely barcoded TCR beta cDNA molecule for every two T cells. To avoid experimental bias, donors of different ages were spread randomly across the sequencing lanes. Age-related changes in TCR beta repertoire diversity were measured in the study by deep sequencing normalized with unique cDNA molecular identifiers. For two donors (one aged 18 to 30 and one aged 80 or older), the study analyzed two additional independent replicas of 1 million unique cDNA reads from the same blood draw. Four age groups were formed from the donors: young (average 16 years), middle-aged (just under 40), aged (over 55) and long-lived (82).

Receptor libraries were prepared by 5' RACE. The run used an Illumina HiSeq 2500. A second PCR of roughly 7 to 11 cycles was performed with a sample-barcoded 5' primer and a J-beta primer mix. A unique molecular identifier was introduced onto each TCR beta cDNA molecule by a template-switch 5' adaptor carrying 12 random nucleotides. Each sample yielded at least 3 million CDR3-containing paired-end reads. First-strand cDNA synthesis was performed from all RNA using the Mint cDNA synthesis kit, with priming by a TRBC-specific oligonucleotide. Following uracil-DNA glycosylase treatment, a first 18-cycle PCR with universal primers M1SS and BC2_uni_R was performed on all cDNA. On the study's bioinformatics: For normalization, 1 million high-quality reads, each with a distinct molecular identifier, were randomly selected from each sample. Reads with shared molecular identifiers were discarded instead of being binned into consensus sequences. MiTCR, with a Q25 quality threshold and the strictest error-elimination algorithm, was used for CDR3 identification, clonotype clustering and error correction. Lower-bound total TCR beta diversity was estimated with a nonparametric unseen species model using Euler transformation. TCRdb reworked the public reads: Q25 trimming with fastp, MiXCR clone assembly, productive beta chains retained. Entries are consolidated by CDR3 protein sequence, retaining the most common genes and DNA. The V and J calls and clone size come from TCRdb's table, not from the authors' own analysis. This sample holds around 1,600,000 distinct CDR3 sequences; approximately 39% were observed only once. The ten largest clones capture less than 5% of the sample.

Worth noting for this clonotype: Its antigen is not yet known. One end of the junction does not line up with germline, which may come from a read error.

Systemically healthy Caucasian individuals from Russia, some 38 in total and aged 6 to 90 years, were included as donors. Around 9.9 milliliters of peripheral blood were collected from each donor into EDTA-treated Vacutainer tubes. Ficoll-Paque density-gradient centrifugation was used to isolate PBMCs, with at least 6.5 million obtained per sample. Trizol reagent was used to extract total RNA from the PBMCs, yielding at least 5 micrograms per sample. For every donor, an aliquot of PBMCs went through flow cytometry to measure the percentages of naive CD45RAhigh/CD27high T cells. The CDR3 spans 14 residues, from the cysteine through the phenylalanine. CDR3 DNA only is kept here, 42 bases in frame from base 1. Via the germline V gene, CDR1 is SGHRS and CDR2 YFSETQ. Overall study outcomes, separate from this receptor: There was a strong correlation between observed TCR beta diversity and the percentage of naive T cells measured by flow cytometry. Compared with the aged group, the long-lived group had more naive CD4+ T cells, fewer expanded clones and increased TCR diversity, suggesting age selection. Donor CMV infection status was unknown, potentially confounding age-related changes in expanded clonotypes. Bulk unsorted PBMC profiling prevented conclusive comparison of naive and antigen-experienced compartments. Observed TCR beta diversity per million T cells fell roughly linearly with age, and a significant reduction was already apparent by age roughly 40. Estimates of total diversity based on one million sequenced T cells were regarded as lower bounds and as underestimates.

This receptor was identified in a woman younger than 30 in good health. This sequence uses TRBV5-1 and TRBJ2-5, with 8 central nucleotides matching TRBD2. Input material: blood. The CDR3 here reads CASSLRRGANEQYF. Read as DNA, the sequence is TGCGCAAGCAGCTTAAGGCGGGGGGCCAATGAGCAGTACTTC.